This T cell receptor beta chain appears in the sequencing data of a study of blood T cell repertoires in COVID-19. Study as a whole: Italy, Spain and the United States were the sources of the convalescent and acute COVID-19 samples.

Germline CDR1 WSHSY, CDR2 SAAADI. The CDR3 spans 12 residues. With 6 bases removed from V and 4 bases from J, the gap between germline ends came to 10 bases. Original handling: Using reference gene primer amplification, nucleated cell counts were estimated. Using immunoSEQ multiplex PCR, the repertoire was profiled, and TCRdb retains in-frame clones only, with some absent. V and J calls and clone size follow that table, whereas D and trimming were derived from the DNA. Of about 270,000 clones detected, under 90% appear once; the ten largest clones hold less than 10%. The rearrangement joins TRBV10-2 to TRBJ2-7, with D perhaps matching TRBD1 (5 bases). The sample was peripheral blood. This sequence originates from a human donor in a cohort sampled during active COVID-19. The CDR3, as DNA: TGCGCCAGCAGGAACAGGCCTTACGAGCAGTACTTC. Its translation is CASRNRPYEQYF.